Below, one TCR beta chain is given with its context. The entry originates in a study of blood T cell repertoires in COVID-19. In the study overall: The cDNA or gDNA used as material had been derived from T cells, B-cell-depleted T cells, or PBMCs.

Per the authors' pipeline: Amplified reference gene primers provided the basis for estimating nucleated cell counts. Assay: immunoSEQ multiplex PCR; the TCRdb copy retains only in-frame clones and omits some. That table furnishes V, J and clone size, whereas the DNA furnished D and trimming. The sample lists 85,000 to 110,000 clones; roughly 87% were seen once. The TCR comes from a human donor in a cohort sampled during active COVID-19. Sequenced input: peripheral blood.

In nucleotides, the CDR3 is TGTGCCAGCTCACCATGGCTTCAGGGTGAAGCTTTCTTT. This encodes CASSPWLQGEAFF. This chain joins TRBV18 and TRBJ1-1; D is perhaps TRBD1 (5 bases). The germline V and J ends were trimmed by 2 bases and 7 bases, with 11 bases remaining between them. CDR1 is KGHSH and CDR2 is LQKENI in the germline V gene. The CDR3 runs to 13 residues.